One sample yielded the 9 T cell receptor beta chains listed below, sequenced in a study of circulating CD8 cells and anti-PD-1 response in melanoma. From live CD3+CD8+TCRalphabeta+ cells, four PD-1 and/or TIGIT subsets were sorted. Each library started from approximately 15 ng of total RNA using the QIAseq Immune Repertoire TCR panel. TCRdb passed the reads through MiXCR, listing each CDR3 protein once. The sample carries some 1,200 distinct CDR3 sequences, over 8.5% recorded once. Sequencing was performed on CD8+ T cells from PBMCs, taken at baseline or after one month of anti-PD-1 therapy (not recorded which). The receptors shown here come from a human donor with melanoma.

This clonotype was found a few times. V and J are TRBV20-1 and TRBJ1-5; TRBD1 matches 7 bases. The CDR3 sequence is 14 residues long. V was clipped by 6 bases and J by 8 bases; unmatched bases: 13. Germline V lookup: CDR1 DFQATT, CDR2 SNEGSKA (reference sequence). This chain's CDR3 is CSASRGQESEPQHF. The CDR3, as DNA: TGCAGTGCCTCTCGCGGACAGGAGAGTGAGCCCCAGCATTTT.

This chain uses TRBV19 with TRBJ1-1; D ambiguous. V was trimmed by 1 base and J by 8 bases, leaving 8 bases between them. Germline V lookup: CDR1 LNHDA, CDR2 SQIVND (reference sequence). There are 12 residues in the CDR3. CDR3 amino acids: CASSIVGIEAFF. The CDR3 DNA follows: TGTGCCAGTAGTATAGTGGGGATCGAAGCTTTCTTT.

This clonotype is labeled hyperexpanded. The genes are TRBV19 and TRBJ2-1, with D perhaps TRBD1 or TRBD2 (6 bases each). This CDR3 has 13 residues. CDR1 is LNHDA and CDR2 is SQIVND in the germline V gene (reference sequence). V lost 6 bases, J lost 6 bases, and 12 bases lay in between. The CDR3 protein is CASSGSGANEQFF. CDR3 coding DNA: TGTGCCAGTAGCGGGTCGGGGGCCAATGAGCAGTTCTTC.

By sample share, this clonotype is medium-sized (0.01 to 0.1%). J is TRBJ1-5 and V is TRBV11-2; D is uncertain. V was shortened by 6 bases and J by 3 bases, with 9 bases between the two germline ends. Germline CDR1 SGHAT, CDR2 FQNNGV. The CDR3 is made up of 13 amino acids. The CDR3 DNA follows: TGTGCCAGCAGTCTGAACACCAATCAGCCCCAGCATTTT. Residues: CASSLNTNQPQHF.

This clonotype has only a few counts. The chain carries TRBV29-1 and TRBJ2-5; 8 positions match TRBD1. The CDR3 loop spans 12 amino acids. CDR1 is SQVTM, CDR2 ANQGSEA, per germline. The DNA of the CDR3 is TGCGGCGCGGGACAGGTTGGAGAGACCCAGTACTTC. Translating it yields CGAGQVGETQYF. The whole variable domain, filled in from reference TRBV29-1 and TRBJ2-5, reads SAVISQKPSRDICQRGTSLTIQCQVDSQVTMMFWYRQQPGQSLTLIATANQGSEATYESGFVIDKFPISRPNLTFSTLTVSNMSPEDSSIYLCGAGQVGETQYFGPGTRLLVL.

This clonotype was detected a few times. Here the CDR3 DNA reads TGTGCCAGCAGCTCAAGTCAAAGCACAGATACGCAGTATTTT. It codes for CASSSSQSTDTQYF. This chain connects TRBV7-9 to TRBJ2-3; D unclear. Germline V gene lookup returns CDR1 SEHNR and CDR2 FQNEAQ (reference sequence). CDR3 length equals 14 residues. Trimming stripped 4 bases from V and 0 bases from J, with 8 bases between.

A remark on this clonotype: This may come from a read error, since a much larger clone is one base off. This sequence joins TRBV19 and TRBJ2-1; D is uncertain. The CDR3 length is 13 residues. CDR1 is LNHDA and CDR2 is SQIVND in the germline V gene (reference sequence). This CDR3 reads CASSINAVNVQFF. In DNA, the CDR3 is TGTGCCAGTAGTATAAATGCCGTCAATGTGCAGTTCTTC.

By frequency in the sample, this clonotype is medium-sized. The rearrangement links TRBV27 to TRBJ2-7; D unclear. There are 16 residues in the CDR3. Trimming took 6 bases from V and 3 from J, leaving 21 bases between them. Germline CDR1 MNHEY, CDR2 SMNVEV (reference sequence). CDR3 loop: CASSRFQQSSYYEQYF. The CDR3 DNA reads TGTGCCAGCAGCAGATTCCAGCAGAGCTCCTACTACGAGCAGTACTTC.

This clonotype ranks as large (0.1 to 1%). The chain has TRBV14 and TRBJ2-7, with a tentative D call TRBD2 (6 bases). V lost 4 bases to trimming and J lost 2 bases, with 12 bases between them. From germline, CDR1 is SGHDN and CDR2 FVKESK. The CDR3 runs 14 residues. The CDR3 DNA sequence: TGTGCCAGCAGCCCGGAGGAGGGTACCTACGAGCAGTACTTC. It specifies CASSPEEGTYEQYF.